This T cell receptor beta chain was sequenced in a study of prognosis after radiotherapy for stage I lung cancer. Amplicons of TCR beta CDR3 were generated from genomic DNA by two-round multiplex PCR. Primers were specific to each TRBV and TRBJ gene in first-round PCR. TCRdb reanalysed the multiplex PCR reads using MiXCR and keeps one entry per CDR3 protein. The repertoire holds 13,000 to 15,000 distinct CDR3 sequences, roughly 49% seen once, with 38% in the top ten. Many counts were recorded for this clonotype. This specimen was PBMCs, taken before or after stereotactic body radiation therapy (not recorded which). The receptor was isolated from a donor aged 50 or older with non-small cell lung cancer.

CDR3 coding DNA: TGTGCCAGCAGTCGGAATGACCTTAGCAATCAGCCCCAGCATTTT. Amino acids: CASSRNDLSNQPQHF. This chain links TRBV6-1 with TRBJ1-5; D is undetermined. Trimming removed 5 bases from V and 0 bases from J, with 11 bases in between. Germline values: CDR1 MNHNS, CDR2 SASEGT. The CDR3 spans 15 residues.